This is a list of T cell receptor beta chains from one sample in a study of cytomegalovirus exposure and HLA in healthy donors. TCRdb's copy holds only in-frame clones and misses some; the assay was immunoSEQ multiplex PCR. The data contain roughly 80,000 clones, around 67% of them seen just once; the ten biggest clones take up approximately 6.9%. Sequencing used PBMCs. These receptors all stem from a woman aged 45-59 years in good health and CMV-seropositive. CDR3s include the opening cysteine and the closing phenylalanine or tryptophan. D genes are given only for firm matches. Size is stated for part of the rows, as once, few or many counts, or as a class when the clone is expanded.

TRBD2 TRBJ2-3 16 . TRBV5-4 CASSPGLAGGTDTQYF TGTGCCAGCAGCCCAGGACTAGCGGGGGGCACAGATACGCAGTATTTT
TRBD1 TRBJ1-1 18 . TRBV7-9 CASSSWATGGFVNTEAFF TGTGCCAGCAGCTCATGGGCGACAGGGGGATTTGTGAACACTGAAGCTTTCTTT
. TRBJ1-1 11 . TRBV20-1 CSANRDTEAFF TGCAGTGCCAATCGGGACACTGAAGCTTTCTTT
. TRBJ2-5 12 once TRBV4-1 CASSQIMETQYF TGCGCCAGCAGCCAAATCATGGAGACCCAGTACTTC
. TRBJ1-1 14 once TRBV5-5 CASSLWGSNTEAFF TGTGCCAGCAGCTTGTGGGGCAGTAACACTGAAGCTTTCTTT
TRBD1 TRBJ1-5 19 . TRBV7-9 CASSLGTGGWGESNQPQHF TGTGCCAGCAGCTTGGGGACAGGGGGTTGGGGGGAGAGCAATCAGCCCCAGCATTTT
. TRBJ2-7 15 . TRBV5-1 CASSLLFSGSYEQYF TGCGCCAGCAGCTTGCTCTTTTCGGGCTCCTACGAGCAGTACTTC
TRBD1 TRBJ1-1 20 . TRBV7-8 CASSFPWEGKRQGDYTEAFF TGTGCCAGCAGCTTCCCTTGGGAGGGAAAGCGACAGGGGGATTACACTGAAGCTTTCTTT
. TRBJ2-2 14 . TRBV19 CASSIGARPGELFF TGTGCCAGTAGTATTGGGGCAAGGCCCGGGGAGCTGTTTTTT
TRBD1 TRBJ2-5 14 few TRBV2 CASSRGQGEETQYF TGTGCCAGCAGTCGGGGACAGGGGGAGGAGACCCAGTACTTC
. TRBJ1-4 14 once TRBV4-1 CASSQLQTLEKLFF TGCGCCAGCAGCCAATTACAGACGCTCGAAAAACTGTTTTTT
. TRBJ1-6 16 few TRBV28 CASSLTGQGLNSPLHF TGTGCCAGCAGTTTAACTGGGCAGGGCCTAAATTCACCCCTCCACTTT
. TRBJ1-1 12 . TRBV30 CAWARLTGPAFF TGTGCCTGGGCCCGACTCACAGGTCCAGCTTTCTTT
TRBD1 TRBJ1-2 13 few TRBV18 CASSGDRGHGYTF TGTGCCAGCTCAGGGGACAGGGGACATGGCTACACCTTC
. TRBJ1-2 14 . TRBV9 CASSVVEGRNGYTF TGTGCCAGCAGCGTAGTTGAGGGAAGGAATGGCTACACCTTC
TRBD2 TRBJ2-3 18 . TRBV4-2 CASSQGTSGGARTDTQYF TGTGCCAGCAGCCAAGGGACTAGCGGGGGGGCCCGCACAGATACGCAGTATTTT
. TRBJ2-3 11 few TRBV27 CASRESDTQYF TGTGCCAGCAGGGAGAGTGATACGCAGTATTTT
. TRBJ2-2 13 . TRBV7-3 CASSLGGTGELFF TGTGCCAGCAGCCTTGGGGGGACCGGGGAGCTGTTTTTT
. TRBJ2-2 14 . TRBV5-4 CASRTGSYGGELFF TGTGCCAGCAGGACAGGTTCTTACGGCGGGGAGCTGTTTTTT
. TRBJ2-5 12 few TRBV7-9 CASSPFKRTQYF TGTGCCAGCAGCCCCTTCAAGAGGACCCAGTACTTC
TRBD1 TRBJ1-2 16 . TRBV6-1 CASSDPRQGVVYGYTF TGTGCCAGCAGTGACCCTCGACAGGGGGTTGTCTATGGCTACACCTTC
TRBD2 TRBJ2-5 16 . TRBV28 CASISKLRLAKETQYF TGTGCCAGCATCTCGAAATTGAGACTAGCAAAAGAGACCCAGTACTTC
TRBD2 TRBJ2-3 15 . TRBV7-9 CASSLGLAATDTQYF TGTGCCAGCAGCCTTGGACTAGCGGCCACAGATACGCAGTATTTT
. TRBJ2-5 14 . TRBV27 CASSERAYQETQYF TGTGCCAGCAGCGAGAGGGCGTACCAAGAGACCCAGTACTTC